The subject of this entry is one TCR beta chain. Its binding antigen is unknown. Base qualities are missing; no much larger clone stands one base away. TCRbeta CDR3 regions were amplified from genomic DNA using the immunoSEQ Assay, a bias-controlled multiplex PCR. As for the original processing: Within the assay, amplification of reference gene primers was used to estimate how many nucleated cells each sample contained. To quantify the absolute abundance of each unique TCRbeta CDR3 rearrangement, sequence reads were collapsed and filtered. Productive Simpson clonality was computed per sample as the square root of Simpson's diversity index over productive rearrangements. TCRdb limited this immuneACCESS table to in-frame rearrangements with V and J called. A share of clones is missing; checked studies link under half to unresolved V genes, and the rest is unexplained. The DNA was the basis for D and trimming; V, J and clone size are from that table. The sample profile shows about 320,000 clones; about 85% of them were found once. The top ten hold around 6% of the sample.

The CDR3 covers 14 residues, taking in both the cysteine and the phenylalanine. Just CDR3 DNA is preserved here, 42 bases in frame from base 1. In the prospective study, participants were about 18 to 100 years old, resided in 20 to 30 geographic areas of the United States, and were enrolled through a virtual design. In the prospective study, participants were assigned to cohorts based on the clinical history participants reported in a screening survey and a study questionnaire. For ImmuneRACE Cohort 3, a participant was defined as recovered based on two consecutive negative NP/OP PCR tests, clearance by a healthcare professional, or resolution of symptoms. Each participant in the prospective study had whole blood, serum and a nasopharyngeal or oropharyngeal swab collected by mobile phlebotomists. Participants in the prospective study had the option to provide additional blood draws and questionnaires over an approximately 2-month period. Before DNA extraction, blood samples from the prospective study were shipped at room temperature or frozen.

These data belong to a study of blood T cell repertoires in COVID-19 (dated by TCRdb to 2020 to 2021). Some background on the complete study: Samples from collaborators originated in the United States, Italy and Spain and spanned both the acute and convalescent phases of COVID-19. The prospective study material was composed of cDNA or gDNA derived from T cells, B-cell-depleted T cells, or PBMCs. Where available, HLA class I and class II types were obtained from metadata supplied by the sample provider rather than from assay-based typing. The repertoires were released in a freely available public database meant as a resource for research on the immune response to SARS-CoV-2. Deeply sampled blood TCRbeta repertoires from subjects exposed to, actively infected with, or recovered from COVID-19 were included in the dataset. Sample metadata almost always included a de-identified subject ID, COVID-19 status, age in years and sex. The samples were drawn from two sources: the first 160 participants of the ongoing ImmuneRACE study, and fewer than 1,500 subjects contributed by 6 global collaborators.

What the study reported, not specific to this receptor: The quantity of clinical and demographic metadata differed by source and by participant and was supplied without curation.

Input material: PBMCs or T cells enriched from blood (not recorded which). Recombination connected TRBV21-1 to TRBJ1-5; the table's D call, TRBD1, has no DNA check behind it. TRBV21-1 is a pseudogene. The TCR was taken from a woman in her thirties who had recovered from COVID-19. The DNA sequence is given as TGTGCCAGCAGAGGACAGGGCTCTAGCCAGCCCCAGCATTTT. This yields the protein CASRGQGSSQPQHF.